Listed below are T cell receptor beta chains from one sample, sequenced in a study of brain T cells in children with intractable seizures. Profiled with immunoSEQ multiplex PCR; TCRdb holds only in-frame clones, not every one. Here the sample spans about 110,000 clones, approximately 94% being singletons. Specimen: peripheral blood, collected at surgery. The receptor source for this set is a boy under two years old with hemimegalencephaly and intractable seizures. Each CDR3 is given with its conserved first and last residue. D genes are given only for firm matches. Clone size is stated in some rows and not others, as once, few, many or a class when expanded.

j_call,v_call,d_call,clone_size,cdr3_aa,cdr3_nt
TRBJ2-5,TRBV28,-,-,CASSYLSLVGPGETQYF,TGTGCCAGCAGTTATCTGAGTCTGGTAGGGCCTGGGGAGACCCAGTACTTC
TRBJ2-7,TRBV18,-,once,CASSPRGLGSSYEQYF,TGTGCCAGCTCACCACGGGGCCTAGGGAGCTCCTACGAGCAGTACTTC
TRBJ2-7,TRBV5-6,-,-,CASSLETIYYEQYF,TGTGCCAGCAGCCTCGAGACGATTTACTACGAGCAGTACTTC
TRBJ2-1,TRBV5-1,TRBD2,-,CASSLIGTSGSNFHEQFF,TGCGCCAGCAGCTTGATCGGGACTAGCGGGAGCAATTTCCATGAGCAGTTCTTC
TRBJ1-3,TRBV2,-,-,CASNQGSSGNTIYF,TGTGCCAGCAACCAGGGGAGCTCTGGAAACACCATATATTTT
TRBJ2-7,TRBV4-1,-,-,CASSLGLSYEQYF,TGCGCCAGCAGCCTAGGTCTTAGTTACGAGCAGTACTTC
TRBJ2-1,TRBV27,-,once,CASSPEAGLTNEQFF,TGTGCCAGCAGCCCGGAGGCGGGATTGACTAATGAGCAGTTCTTC
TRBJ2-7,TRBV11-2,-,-,CASSAGYGHYEQYF,TGTGCCAGCAGCGCGGGGTACGGGCACTACGAGCAGTACTTC
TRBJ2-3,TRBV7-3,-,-,CASSPRGSSSTDTQYF,TGTGCCAGCAGCCCCCGGGGATCCTCTAGCACAGATACGCAGTATTTT
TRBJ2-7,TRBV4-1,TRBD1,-,CASSQVLNRGYEQYF,TGCGCCAGCAGCCAAGTGCTCAACAGGGGGTACGAGCAGTACTTC
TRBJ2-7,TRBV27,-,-,CARGVGQGHCYEQYF,TGTGCCCGAGGAGTCGGGCAGGGACATTGCTACGAGCAGTACTTC
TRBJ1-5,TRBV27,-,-,CASSFLHQPQHF,TGTGCCAGCAGTTTCCTCCATCAGCCCCAGCATTTT
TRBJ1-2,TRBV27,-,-,CASSSWANYGYTF,TGTGCCAGCAGTTCTTGGGCTAACTATGGCTACACCTTC
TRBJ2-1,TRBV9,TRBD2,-,CASSKMAAGGNNEQFF,TGTGCCAGCAGCAAGATGGCAGCGGGAGGCAACAATGAGCAGTTCTTC
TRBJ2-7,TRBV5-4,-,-,CASSQIQGYEQYF,TGTGCCAGCAGCCAAATACAGGGTTACGAGCAGTACTTC
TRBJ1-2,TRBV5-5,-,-,CASSLAEALYGYTF,TGTGCCAGCAGCTTGGCAGAAGCCCTCTATGGCTACACCTTC
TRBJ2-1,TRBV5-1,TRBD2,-,CASSLAGDNEQFF,TGCGCCAGCAGCCTAGCGGGAGATAATGAGCAGTTCTTC
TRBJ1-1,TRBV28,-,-,CASSLSRGDMNTEAFF,TGTGCCAGCAGTTTATCGCGCGGCGATATGAACACTGAAGCTTTCTTT
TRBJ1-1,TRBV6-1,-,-,CASSEAGDWSPLNTEAFF,TGTGCCAGCAGTGAAGCAGGCGATTGGTCCCCCTTGAACACTGAAGCTTTCTTT
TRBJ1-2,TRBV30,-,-,CAWSGGWWGYTF,TGTGCCTGGAGTGGGGGTTGGTGGGGCTACACCTTC
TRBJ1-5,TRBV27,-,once,CASRPAWGGNQPQHF,TGTGCCAGCAGGCCCGCCTGGGGGGGTAATCAGCCCCAGCATTTT
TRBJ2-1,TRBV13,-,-,CASSSPGHLVPTNEQFF,TGTGCCAGCAGCTCCCCAGGGCATCTCGTCCCAACCAATGAGCAGTTCTTC
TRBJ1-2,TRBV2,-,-,CASSEGPDYGYTF,TGTGCCAGCAGTGAAGGGCCTGACTATGGCTACACCTTC
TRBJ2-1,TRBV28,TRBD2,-,CASSYDLAGGDEQFF,TGTGCCAGCAGTTATGATCTAGCGGGGGGCGATGAGCAGTTCTTC
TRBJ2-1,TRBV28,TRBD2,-,CASSSPGTRYNEQFF,TGTGCCAGCAGTTCCCCCGGGACTAGATACAATGAGCAGTTCTTC